This entry concerns a single T cell receptor (beta chain). This record comes from a study of blood T cell repertoires in COVID-19. Turning to the study itself: COVID-19 samples, acute and convalescent, were from the United States, Italy and Spain.

V shed 5 bases and J 3 bases; nucleotides not matched to a gene: 9. Germline V gene lookup returns CDR1 SGHRS and CDR2 YFSETQ. The CDR3 runs to 15 residues. Here immunoSEQ multiplex PCR was the method, and the copy in TCRdb shows in-frame clones only, minus some. Altogether about 180,000 clones are present, more than 75% being singletons, with the ten largest covering approximately 5.4%. The receptor's source is a woman in her forties or fifties with COVID-19, enrolled during active disease. Input material: peripheral blood. The chain is built from TRBV5-1 and TRBJ2-5; 8 nucleotides align to TRBD2. In nucleotides, the CDR3 is TGCGCCAGCAGACCTACTAGCGGCCACGAAGAGACCCAGTACTTC. Translating it yields CASRPTSGHEETQYF.